Listed below are T cell receptor beta chains from one sample, sequenced in a study of blood T cell repertoires in COVID-19. The protocol was immunoSEQ multiplex PCR, while the TCRdb copy is restricted to in-frame clones and leaves out a portion. The sample has 70,000 to 80,000 clones; approximately 86% are singletons. Sequencing was performed on peripheral blood. The receptor source for this set is a woman aged 55-69 years with acute or convalescent COVID-19. CDR3s include the opening cysteine and the closing phenylalanine or tryptophan. A D gene is named only where the DNA matches it firmly. Clone sizes are given selectively: once, few, many, or a class where the clone is expanded.

j_call	v_call	clone_size	d_call	cdr3_nt	cdr3_aa
TRBJ2-3	TRBV3-1/TRBV3-2	.	TRBD2	TGTGCCAGCAGCCCCTTTGGGGCTAGCGGGCCAGATACGCAGTATTTT	CASSPFGASGPDTQYF
TRBJ2-3	TRBV9	.	.	TGTGCCAGCAGCGTATCCCCAGGTTCAGATACGCAGTATTTT	CASSVSPGSDTQYF
TRBJ1-2	TRBV28	.	.	TGTGCCTCGCAGGCTCCTAACTATGGCTACACCTTC	CASQAPNYGYTF
TRBJ1-2	TRBV19	.	.	TGTGCCAGTAGTATGGCAGGTCCCTATGGCTACACCTTC	CASSMAGPYGYTF
TRBJ1-4	TRBV7-3	.	.	TGTGCCAGCAGCTTGGAGGAGAGAGGAGAAAAACTGTTTTTT	CASSLEERGEKLFF
TRBJ1-2	TRBV6-5	.	.	TGTGCCAGCAGTACCGTCCCCGCGGGCTATGGCTACACCTTC	CASSTVPAGYGYTF
TRBJ2-4	TRBV5-1	once	TRBD1	TGCGCCAGCAGCCCCCGGACAGGGAGACTAGCCAAAAACATTCAGTACTTC	CASSPRTGRLAKNIQYF
TRBJ2-3	TRBV4-2	.	TRBD2	TGTGCCAGCAGCCAAGTTCTAGCGGGGGTTATTACAGATACGCAGTATTTT	CASSQVLAGVITDTQYF
TRBJ2-7	TRBV10-3	.	.	TGTGCCATCACTGTCGGTTACGAGCAGTACTTC	CAITVGYEQYF
TRBJ1-5	TRBV24-1	.	TRBD1	TGTGCCACCAGTGACGAAGGGACAGGGGGCGGGCAGCCCCAGCATTTT	CATSDEGTGGGQPQHF
TRBJ2-1	TRBV5-6	.	.	TGTGCCAGCAGCTCCCAGGGTCTGGATGAGCAGTTCTTC	CASSSQGLDEQFF
TRBJ1-4	TRBV5-1	.	.	TGCGCCAGCAGCTTGGAGGGGGCAACTAATGAAAAACTGTTTTTT	CASSLEGATNEKLFF
TRBJ2-7	TRBV6-5	.	.	TGTGCCAGCAGCCCCCGCAGGCTGGCTAACTACGAGCAGTACTTC	CASSPRRLANYEQYF
TRBJ2-7	TRBV5-5	few	.	TGTGCCAGCAGCTTGAGCGGCGCCTACGAGCAGTACTTC	CASSLSGAYEQYF
TRBJ1-6	TRBV7-8	.	.	TGTGCCAGCAGCTTAGACCGACAAATCTACTCACCCCTCCACTTT	CASSLDRQIYSPLHF
TRBJ2-7	TRBV3-1/TRBV3-2	.	TRBD2	TGTGCCAGCAGCCCGGGACTAGCGGGGGGGCCGGCCTACGAGCAGTACTTC	CASSPGLAGGPAYEQYF
TRBJ2-3	TRBV11-3	.	.	TGTGCCAGCAGCTTATCGGGGGTTCCAGATACGCAGTATTTT	CASSLSGVPDTQYF
TRBJ1-2	TRBV10-3	.	.	TGTGCCATCAGAGAGGGAGGGAATGGCTACACCTTC	CAIREGGNGYTF
TRBJ2-3	TRBV5-1	.	TRBD2	TGCGCCAGCAGCTCCCGGCGAGCGGGGGGGATTAGCACAGATACGCAGTATTTT	CASSSRRAGGISTDTQYF
TRBJ2-5	TRBV7-8	.	TRBD2	TGTGCCAGCAGTTCTGGACTAGCGGGGGAGGAGGAGACCCAGTACTTC	CASSSGLAGEEETQYF
TRBJ2-7	TRBV4-2	.	.	TGTGCCAGCAGCCAACAACAGGGAGGGGTCTACGAGCAGTACTTC	CASSQQQGGVYEQYF
TRBJ1-2	TRBV18	.	TRBD1	TGTGCCAGCTCACCGGGACAGCACTATGGCTACACCTTC	CASSPGQHYGYTF
TRBJ1-3	TRBV19	.	.	TGTGCCAGTAGTAGCGGGAACTCTGGAAACACCATATATTTT	CASSSGNSGNTIYF
TRBJ2-2	TRBV10-1	.	.	TGCGCCAGCAGTGAGAGCGGGTTCCCCGGGGAGCTGTTTTTT	CASSESGFPGELFF
TRBJ2-7	TRBV14	few	.	TGTGCCAGCAGCCATGCAGGGACAACTTACGAGCAGTACTTC	CASSHAGTTYEQYF
TRBJ1-3	TRBV2	once	TRBD1	TGTGCCAGCAGTGACCGGACAGGGGCTGGAAACACCATATATTTT	CASSDRTGAGNTIYF
TRBJ2-2	TRBV2	.	.	TGTGCCAGCACAGGGAAGCGGGCCGGGGAGCTGTTTTTT	CASTGKRAGELFF
TRBJ1-5	TRBV7-8	.	.	TGTGCCAGCAGCTTAGCCCGGACAAATCCAAATCAGCCCCAGCATTTT	CASSLARTNPNQPQHF
TRBJ2-4	TRBV23-1	.	.	TGCGCCAGCAGTCAATTGGGTTCACGGCGGACCAAAAACATTCAGTACTTC	CASSQLGSRRTKNIQYF
TRBJ1-2	TRBV12-3/TRBV12-4	.	TRBD1	TGTGCCAGCAGTCTCGGACAGGGAGCCGGCTACACCTTC	CASSLGQGAGYTF
TRBJ2-3	TRBV5-6	.	.	TGTGCCAGCAGTATAACAGGGCCAGATACGCAGTATTTT	CASSITGPDTQYF
TRBJ2-6	TRBV19	.	.	TGTGCCAGTAGTATCTCCGGGGCCAACGTCCTGACTTTC	CASSISGANVLTF
TRBJ2-1	TRBV3-1/TRBV3-2	.	TRBD1	TGTGCCAGCAGCCAATCGAGGGGACAGGGGTGGGGGAATGAGCAGTTCTTC	CASSQSRGQGWGNEQFF
TRBJ1-2	TRBV5-6	once	TRBD1	TGTGCCAGCAGCAGGGGGCCTAACTATGGCTACACCTTC	CASSRGPNYGYTF
TRBJ1-6	TRBV4-1	.	TRBD1	TGCGCCAGCAGCCAAGTAGGGACAGTGAAGTATAATTCACCCCTCCACTTT	CASSQVGTVKYNSPLHF
TRBJ2-5	TRBV18	.	.	TGTGCCAGCTCACCCGAGCCCAGGGTGGCGACCCAGTACTTC	CASSPEPRVATQYF
TRBJ2-7	TRBV7-2	.	TRBD2	TGTGCCAGCAGCTTTGAGCGGGGCTACGGGTGGGAGCAGTACTTC	CASSFERGYGWEQYF
TRBJ1-2	TRBV27	.	TRBD1	TGTGCCAGCAGTAGGACAGGCAACTATGGCTACACCTTC	CASSRTGNYGYTF
TRBJ2-3	TRBV3-1/TRBV3-2	.	TRBD2	TGTGCCAGCAGCCAACTTCCTCCTCGGGGCGGGGGGACCACAGATACGCAGTATTTT	CASSQLPPRGGGTTDTQYF
TRBJ1-2	TRBV19	.	.	TGTGCCAGTAGTATAGGGGCCCTTTATGGCTACACCTTC	CASSIGALYGYTF
TRBJ2-2	TRBV7-2	.	.	TGTGCCAGCAACCAACAGGGTCGCCCCGGGGAGCTGTTTTTT	CASNQQGRPGELFF
TRBJ1-5	TRBV7-2	few	.	TGTGCCAGCAGCCTTAGCAATCAGCCCCAGCATTTT	CASSLSNQPQHF
TRBJ1-2	TRBV5-1	once	TRBD1	TGCGCCAGCAGCTTAGATACAGGGGCGCCGGGCTACACCTTC	CASSLDTGAPGYTF
TRBJ1-5	TRBV28	.	.	TGTGCCAGCAGTTTATCGGGAAATCAGCCCCAGCATTTT	CASSLSGNQPQHF
TRBJ2-3	TRBV7-2	once	.	TGTGCCAGCACCGGTAGGACAGGCACAGATACGCAGTATTTT	CASTGRTGTDTQYF